Shown below are 26 T cell receptor beta chains from a single sample sequenced in a study of shared clonotypes between healthy human individuals. Assay: immunoSEQ multiplex PCR; the TCRdb copy retains only in-frame clones and omits some. This sample yields a few million clones, of which roughly 90% are seen a single time; approximately 0.4% belongs to the top ten. Material for sequencing was naive CD4+ T cells from PBMCs. Subset denoted: CD45RA+ positively selected. These receptors all come from a man younger than 35 in good health. Some clones in this sample may be carry-over from other donors' samples.

DNA of the CDR3: TGTGCCAGCAGAAGGGGGGGCGAGCAGTACTTC. Translation gives CASRRGGEQYF. The gene calls are TRBV6-5 and TRBJ2-7; perhaps TRBD2 as D (7 bases). The V gene's germline CDR1 is MNHEY and CDR2 SVGAGI. V lost 6 bases, J lost 6 bases, and 9 bases lay in between. The CDR3 totals 11 residues.

The rearrangement joins TRBV29-1 to TRBJ2-3; 8 nucleotides line up with TRBD1. Germline V lookup: CDR1 SQVTM, CDR2 ANQGSEA. J was trimmed by 2 bases and V by 5 bases; bases with no gene match: 9. The CDR3 contains 15 residues. The CDR3 sequence: CSVRGQGTSTDTQYF. DNA for the CDR3: TGCAGCGTTCGCGGACAGGGCACCTCCACAGATACGCAGTATTTT.

The CDR3 nucleotides read TGCGCCAGCAGCTTGGCCTCTAGCGGGCGCGATACGCAGTATTTT. Translation gives CASSLASSGRDTQYF. The chain is built from TRBV5-1 and TRBJ2-3, with TRBD2 matching over 8 bases. CDR3 length: 15 residues. The V and J ends lost 0 bases and 6 bases, in that order; junction bases with no gene match: 6. Germline CDR1 reads SGHRS; CDR2 reads YFSETQ. Variable domain in full (rest from reference TRBV5-1 and TRBJ2-3): KAGVTQTPRYLIKTRGQQVTLSCSPISGHRSVSWYQQTPGQGLQFLFEYFSETQRNKGNFPGRFSGRQFSNSRSEMNVSTLELGDSALYLCASSLASSGRDTQYFGPGTRLTVL.

This chain joins TRBV2 and TRBJ2-7; D may be TRBD2 (5 bases). This CDR3 region has 14 residues. Germline V gene sequence: CDR1 SNHLY, CDR2 FYNNEI. The germline V and J ends were trimmed by 6 bases and 5 bases, with 17 bases remaining between them. The CDR3 spells CASSPRKGEDEQYF. The DNA of the CDR3 is TGTGCCAGCAGCCCCCGGAAGGGAGAAGACGAGCAGTACTTC.

The rearrangement joins TRBV5-1 to TRBJ2-1; a possible D gene is TRBD2 (6 bases). V shed 4 bases and J shed 0 bases, with 8 bases lying between them. The CDR3 has 14 residues. CDR1 SGHRS and CDR2 YFSETQ come from the germline V gene. The CDR3 reads CASSMDYSYNEQFF. Here the CDR3 DNA reads TGCGCCAGCAGCATGGACTACTCCTACAATGAGCAGTTCTTC.

This chain uses TRBV7-9 with TRBJ1-2; D uncertain. The CDR3 length is 14 residues. Trimming shortened V by 3 bases and J by 3 bases, and 11 bases separated the two germline ends. In germline, CDR1 is SEHNR, CDR2 FQNEAQ (reference sequence). CDR3 region: CASSFNPGDYGYTF. CDR3 coding DNA: TGTGCCAGCAGCTTTAACCCGGGCGACTATGGCTACACCTTC.

The V and J genes are TRBV9 and TRBJ2-3, with D tentatively TRBD2 (5 bases). This CDR3 has 16 amino acids. Trimming took 4 bases from V and 4 from J, leaving 19 bases between them. Germline values: CDR1 SGDLS, CDR2 YYNGEE. CDR3 amino acids: CASSPSPSRDADTQYF. In DNA form, the CDR3 reads TGTGCCAGCAGCCCCTCCCCAAGCCGGGATGCAGATACGCAGTATTTT.

The chain recombines TRBV12-5 with TRBJ2-2; TRBD1 matches 10 bases. Unmatched junction bases numbered 5, after V lost 1 base and J lost 3 bases. This CDR3 contains 17 residues. Germline V gene sequence: CDR1 LGHNT, CDR2 FRNRAP. DNA of the CDR3: TGTGCTAGTGGTTTGGATCCGGGACAGGGGTACACCGGGGAGCTGTTTTTT. Protein product: CASGLDPGQGYTGELFF.

The J gene is TRBJ2-1, the V gene TRBV4-2; 15 bases are a match to TRBD2. Germline CDR1 and CDR2: LGHNA and YNFKEQ. The CDR3 is 17 amino acids. The V and J ends lost 3 bases and 9 bases, in that order; junction bases with no gene match: 9. The CDR3 sequence: CASSQTTGLAGGVEQFF. CDR3 bases: TGTGCCAGCAGCCAGACAACAGGACTAGCGGGAGGGGTTGAGCAGTTCTTC.

A single count supports this clone. V and J are TRBV7-9 and TRBJ1-2; D may be TRBD1 (5 bases). The V gene's germline CDR1 is SEHNR and CDR2 FQNEAQ (reference sequence). CDR3 length: 11 amino acids. The ends were cut back, 8 bases at V and 5 bases at J, with 9 bases in the middle. The CDR3 nucleotides read TGTGCCAGCGGGGCAGAGTATGGCTACACCTTC. This encodes CASGAEYGYTF.

CDR3 sequence reads: CASSLIGQGEAFF. In DNA form, the CDR3 reads TGTGCCAGCAGCTTAATAGGACAGGGTGAAGCTTTCTTT. V gene TRBV7-2 combines with J gene TRBJ1-1, with 8 bases identical to TRBD1. Looked up from germline, CDR1 is SGHTA and CDR2 is FQGNSA. CDR3 length equals 13 residues. J was trimmed by 7 bases and V by 2 bases; bases with no gene match: 3.

The chain recombines TRBV7-3 with TRBJ2-1; no clear D. V lost 3 bases and J lost 2, with 8 bases in between. CDR1 SGHTA and CDR2 FQGTGA come from the germline V gene. The CDR3 runs to 14 residues. The CDR3 here is CASSFLVAYNEQFF. CDR3 nucleotides: TGTGCCAGCAGCTTCCTCGTGGCCTACAATGAGCAGTTCTTC.

V usage is TRBV15 and J usage is TRBJ1-1; no reliable D call. V was pared by 5 bases and J by 1 base, with 14 bases between. This CDR3 spans 15 amino acids. The V gene's germline CDR1 is LNHNV and CDR2 YYDKDF (reference sequence). The CDR3 nucleotides read TGTGCCACCAGCGGAGGTACACAGACGAACACTGAAGCTTTCTTT. Translating gives CATSGGTQTNTEAFF.

The chain joins TRBV28 to TRBJ2-7; D is possibly TRBD1 (5 bases). There are 11 residues in the CDR3. In germline, CDR1 is MDHEN, CDR2 SYDVKM. Trimming left V 4 bases short and J 9 bases short, with 10 bases between. The CDR3: CASSWQGGQYF. CDR3 DNA sequence: TGTGCCAGCAGTTGGCAGGGTGGGCAGTACTTC.

The chain recombines TRBV29-1 with TRBJ2-2; TRBD1 is a possible D gene (5 bases). The CDR3 length is 12 residues. Per germline, CDR1 SQVTM and CDR2 ANQGSEA. Trimming stripped 3 bases from V and 8 bases from J, with 10 bases between. CDR3 loop: CSVDKGPGELFF. DNA of the CDR3: TGCAGCGTTGATAAGGGGCCGGGGGAGCTGTTTTTT.

This chain joins TRBV7-6 and TRBJ2-7; D not certain. The CDR3 runs 15 residues. Germline lookup yields CDR1 SGHVS and CDR2 FNYEAQ. The V and J ends lost 0 bases and 5 bases respectively, with 14 bases between them. For the CDR3, the DNA is TGTGCCAGCAGCTTAGCGGTCAATGTATTAGACGAGCAGTACTTC. Amino acid sequence: CASSLAVNVLDEQYF.

This sequence joins TRBV5-1 and TRBJ2-7; 11 bases match TRBD1. V lost 5 bases and J lost 4; bases outside the gene matches: 5. Germline V gene lookup returns CDR1 SGHRS and CDR2 YFSETQ. CDR3 length: 14 amino acids. This chain's CDR3 is CASRTGTGGYEQYF. Written as DNA, the CDR3 is TGCGCCAGCAGAACCGGGACAGGGGGTTACGAGCAGTACTTC.

To note about this clone: The sample holds other DNA sequences that translate to the same CDR3. The chain couples TRBV18 to TRBJ2-7, with D uncertain. This CDR3 comprises 13 residues. Between the trimmed V and J ends, which lost 3 bases and 0 bases, there was a span of 6 bases. The germline V gene encodes CDR1 KGHSH and CDR2 LQKENI. As DNA, the CDR3 is TGTGCCAGCTCACCCTCCCTCTCCTACGAGCAGTACTTC. Protein sequence: CASSPSLSYEQYF.

V and J are TRBV11-3 and TRBJ2-3; 10 positions agree with TRBD2. Germline CDR1 reads SGHNT; CDR2 reads YENEEA. Germline trimming cut 4 bases from V and 2 bases from J; bases unmatched to any gene: 6. There are 16 residues in the CDR3. The CDR3 nucleotides are TGTGCCAGCAGCTGGTCTAGCGGGGGCCCCACAGATACGCAGTATTTT. It encodes CASSWSSGGPTDTQYF.

The chain recombines TRBV7-2 with TRBJ2-2; 7 nucleotides agree with TRBD1. This CDR3 region has 16 residues. The J segment lost 4 bases and the V segment lost 6 bases, leaving 11 bases of the junction unmatched. Germline CDR1 is SGHTA and CDR2 is FQGNSA. In nucleotides, the CDR3 is TGTGCCAGCAGGTCCACAGGGGCTAAACTCACCGGGGAGCTGTTTTTT. Its translation is CASRSTGAKLTGELFF. Variable domain in full (rest from reference TRBV7-2 and TRBJ2-2): GAGVSQSPSNKVTEKGKDVELRCDPISGHTALYWYRQSLGQGLEFLIYFQGNSAPDKSGLPSDRFSAERTGGSVSTLTIQRTQQEDSAVYLCASRSTGAKLTGELFFGEGSRLTVL.

The chain is built from TRBV27 and TRBJ2-7; D unclear. The CDR3 is 15 amino acids. In germline, CDR1 is MNHEY, CDR2 SMNVEV (reference sequence). V shed 4 bases and J shed 6 bases, with 19 bases lying between them. The CDR3 spells CASSSRTRYFSEQYF. The CDR3 DNA reads TGTGCCAGCAGTTCCAGGACGCGCTATTTTAGCGAGCAGTACTTC.

The V gene is TRBV4-1, the J gene TRBJ2-3, with D maybe TRBD1 (6 bases). CDR1 is MGHRA and CDR2 is YSYEKL in the germline V gene. V was cut by 4 bases and J by 3 bases, with 11 bases left in between. The CDR3 covers 14 residues. Written as DNA, the CDR3 is TGCGCCAGCAGCCTCTGGACAGAAACAGATACGCAGTATTTT. Translated, it gives CASSLWTETDTQYF.

The genes are TRBV14 and TRBJ2-7, with a tentative D call TRBD2 (5 bases). The CDR3 extends over 15 amino acids. Germline assignment: CDR1 SGHDN and CDR2 FVKESK. The V gene lost 1 base and the J gene lost 3 bases, with 13 bases spanning the gap. This CDR3 is CASSQGRTSYYEQYF. The CDR3 nucleotides read TGTGCCAGCAGCCAAGGACGGACTTCCTACTACGAGCAGTACTTC.

In DNA, the CDR3 is TGTGCCAGTAGCCACGCAGGCGGGAACGGGGAGCTGTTTTTT. It codes for CASSHAGGNGELFF. The rearrangement links TRBV19 to TRBJ2-2; D is possibly TRBD2 (6 bases). The CDR3 spans 14 residues. With 6 bases removed from V and 7 bases from J, the gap between germline ends came to 15 bases. Germline assignment: CDR1 LNHDA and CDR2 SQIVND (reference sequence). The complete variable domain, with remaining parts taken from reference TRBV19 and TRBJ2-2, reads DGGITQSPKYLFRKEGQNVTLSCEQNLNHDAMYWYRQDPGQGLRLIYYSQIVNDFQKGDIAEGYSVSREKKESFPLTVTSAQKNPTAFYLCASSHAGGNGELFFGEGSRLTVL.

The chain employs TRBV6-1 and TRBJ1-5, with a weak D call TRBD1 (5 bases). The CDR3 covers 16 residues. The ends were cut back, 4 bases at V and 2 bases at J, with 15 bases in the middle. Per germline, CDR1 MNHNS and CDR2 SASEGT. This chain's CDR3 is CASSGRGGSGNQPQHF. DNA of the CDR3: TGTGCCAGCAGTGGGCGGGGGGGTAGCGGCAATCAGCCCCAGCATTTT.

The chain carries TRBV27 and TRBJ2-3, with D perhaps TRBD1 (6 bases). V lost 5 bases to trimming and J lost 0 bases, with 15 bases between them. Germline V CDR1 and CDR2: MNHEY, SMNVEV (reference sequence). The CDR3 is made up of 16 amino acids. The DNA of the CDR3 is TGTGCCAGCAGTATTAGGGGGAGTCATAGCACAGATACGCAGTATTTT. The encoded protein is CASSIRGSHSTDTQYF.